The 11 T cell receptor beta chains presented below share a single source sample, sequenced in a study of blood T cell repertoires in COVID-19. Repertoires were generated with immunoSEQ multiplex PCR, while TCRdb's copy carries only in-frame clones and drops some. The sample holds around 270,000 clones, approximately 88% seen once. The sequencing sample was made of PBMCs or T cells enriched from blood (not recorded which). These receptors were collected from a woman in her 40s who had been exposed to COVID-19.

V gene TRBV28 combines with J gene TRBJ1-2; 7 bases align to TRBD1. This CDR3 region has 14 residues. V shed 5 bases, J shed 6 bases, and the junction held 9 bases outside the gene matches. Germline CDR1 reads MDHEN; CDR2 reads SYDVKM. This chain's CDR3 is CASSAGQEVHGYTF. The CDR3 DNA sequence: TGTGCCAGCAGTGCCGGACAGGAGGTCCATGGCTACACCTTC.

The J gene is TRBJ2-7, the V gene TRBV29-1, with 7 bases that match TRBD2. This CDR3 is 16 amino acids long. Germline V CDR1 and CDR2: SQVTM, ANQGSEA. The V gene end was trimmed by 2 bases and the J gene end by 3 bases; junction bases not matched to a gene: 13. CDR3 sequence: CSVELLASGPGYEQYV. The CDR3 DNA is TGCAGCGTTGAACTGTTGGCTAGCGGCCCAGGCTACGAGCAGTACGTC.

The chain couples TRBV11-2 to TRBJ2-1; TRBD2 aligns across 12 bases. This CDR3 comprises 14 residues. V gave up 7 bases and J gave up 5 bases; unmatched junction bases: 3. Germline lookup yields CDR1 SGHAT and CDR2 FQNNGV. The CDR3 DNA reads TGTGCCAGCAACGGACTAGCGGGACACAATGAGCAGTTCTTC. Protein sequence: CASNGLAGHNEQFF. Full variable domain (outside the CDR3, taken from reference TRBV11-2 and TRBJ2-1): EAGVAQSPRYKIIEKRQSVAFWCNPISGHATLYWYQQILGQGPKLLIQFQNNGVVDDSQLPKDRFSAERLKGVDSTLKIQPAKLEDSAVYLCASNGLAGHNEQFFGPGTRLTVL.

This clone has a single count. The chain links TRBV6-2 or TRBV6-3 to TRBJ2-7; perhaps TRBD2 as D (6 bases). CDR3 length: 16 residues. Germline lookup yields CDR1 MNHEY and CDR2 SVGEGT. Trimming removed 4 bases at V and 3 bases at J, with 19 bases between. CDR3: CASSSGFGRNSYEQYV. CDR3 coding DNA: TGTGCCAGCAGTTCGGGTTTTGGGAGGAATAGCTACGAGCAGTACGTC.

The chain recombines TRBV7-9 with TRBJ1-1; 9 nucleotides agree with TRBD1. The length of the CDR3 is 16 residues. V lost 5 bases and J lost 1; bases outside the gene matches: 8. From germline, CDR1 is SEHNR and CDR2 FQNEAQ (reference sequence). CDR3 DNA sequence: TGTGCCAGCAGCCCACTACAGGGGGCAAGGAACACTGAAGCTTTCTTT. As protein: CASSPLQGARNTEAFF. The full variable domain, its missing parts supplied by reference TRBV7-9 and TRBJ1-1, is DTGVSQNPRHKITKRGQNVTFRCDPISEHNRLYWYRQTLGQGPEFLTYFQNEAQLEKSRLLSDRFSAERPKGSFSTLEIQRTEQGDSAMYLCASSPLQGARNTEAFFGQGTRLTVV.

The CDR3 sequence: CASNLQSGTGNQPQHF. For the CDR3, the DNA is TGTGCCAGCAACCTTCAATCAGGGACAGGGAATCAGCCCCAGCATTTT. The chain links TRBV2 to TRBJ1-5, with TRBD1 identical over 9 bases. The CDR3 has 16 amino acids. The J segment lost 4 bases and the V segment lost 7 bases, leaving 11 bases of the junction unmatched. Germline CDR1 is SNHLY and CDR2 is FYNNEI.

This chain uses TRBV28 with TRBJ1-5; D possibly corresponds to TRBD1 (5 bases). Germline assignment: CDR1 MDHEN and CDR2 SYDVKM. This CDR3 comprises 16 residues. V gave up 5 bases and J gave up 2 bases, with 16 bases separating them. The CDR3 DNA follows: TGTGCCAGCAGTCCTTTTGCCCAAGGGGGCAATCAGCCCCAGCATTTT. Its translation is CASSPFAQGGNQPQHF.

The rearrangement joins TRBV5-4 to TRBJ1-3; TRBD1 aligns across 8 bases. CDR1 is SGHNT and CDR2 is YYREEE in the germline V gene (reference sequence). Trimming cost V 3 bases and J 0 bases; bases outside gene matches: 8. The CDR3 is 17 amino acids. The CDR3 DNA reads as TGTGCCAGCAGCTCCCGGGACAGGTTAATCTCTGGAAACACCATATATTTT. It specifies CASSSRDRLISGNTIYF.

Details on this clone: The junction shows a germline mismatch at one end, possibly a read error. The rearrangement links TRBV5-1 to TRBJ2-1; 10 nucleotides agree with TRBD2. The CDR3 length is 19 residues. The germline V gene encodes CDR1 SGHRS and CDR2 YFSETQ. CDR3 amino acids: CASSTGETSGPRGLNEQFF. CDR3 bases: TGTGCCAGCAGCACGGGAGAGACTAGCGGGCCCAGGGGTCTCAATGAGCAGTTCTTC.

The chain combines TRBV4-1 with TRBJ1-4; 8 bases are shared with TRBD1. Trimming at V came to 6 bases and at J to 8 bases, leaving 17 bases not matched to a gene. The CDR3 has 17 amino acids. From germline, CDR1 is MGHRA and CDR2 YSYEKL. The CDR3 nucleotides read TGCGCCAGCAGTAATCCAGGGGTCACAGGGGGTAGGGAAAAACTGTTTTTT. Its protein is CASSNPGVTGGREKLFF.

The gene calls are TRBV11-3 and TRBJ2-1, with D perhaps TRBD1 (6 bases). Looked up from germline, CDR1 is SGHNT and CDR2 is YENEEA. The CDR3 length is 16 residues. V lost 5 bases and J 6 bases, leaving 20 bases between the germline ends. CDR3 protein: CASSPDSRTKSNEQFF. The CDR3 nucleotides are TGTGCCAGCAGCCCGGACAGCCGGACCAAATCCAATGAGCAGTTCTTC.